Listed below are T cell receptor beta chains from one sample, sequenced in a study of blood T cells in healthy people across ages. MiXCR, run by TCRdb on the 5' RACE reads, gives a single entry per CDR3 protein. Here the sample spans around 1,700,000 distinct CDR3 sequences, approximately 30% being singletons. The sequenced sample consisted of blood. Receptors originate from a woman aged 25 to 39 in good health. Each CDR3 is given with its conserved first and last residue. Each record gives: J gene, V gene, clone size, D gene, CDR3 DNA, CDR3 protein. The D gene is left open where the match is weak. Only part of the rows carry a size: once, few, many, or a class if the clone is expanded.

>TRBJ2-3|TRBV7-6|NA|NA
TGTGCCAGCAGCTCCATCGACTCCTGGGTGGCCTCGAACACAGATACGCAGTATTTT
CASSSIDSWVASNTDTQYF
>TRBJ2-7|TRBV4-1|many|NA
TGTGCCAGCAGCCACCGGGGCTCCTACGAGCAGTACTTC
CASSHRGSYEQYF
>TRBJ1-2|TRBV28|NA|NA
TGTGCCAGCAGTCCGCGGGGGGGGCGCGACTATGGCTACACCTTC
CASSPRGGRDYGYTF
>TRBJ1-3|TRBV9|NA|NA
TGTGCCAGCAGCACCCGGTACAGGGCAGACAACACCATATATTTT
CASSTRYRADNTIYF
>TRBJ2-7|TRBV25-1|NA|TRBD2
TGTGCCAGCATCGGGACTAGCGGGAGCCGATCCTACGAGCAGTACTTC
CASIGTSGSRSYEQYF
>TRBJ2-5|TRBV7-2|NA|NA
TGTGCCAGCAGCCGCGAATCCGGGACCTCCGCGGGGGAGACCCAGTACTTC
CASSRESGTSAGETQYF
>TRBJ2-3|TRBV7-8|NA|TRBD2
TGTGCCAGCAGCTTCCGAAGACTAGCTCCCACAGATACGCAGTATTTT
CASSFRRLAPTDTQYF
>TRBJ2-6|TRBV7-6|few|NA
TGTGCCAGCAGCTTAGCCGGAGGTAGAGCTGGGGCCAACGTCCTGACTTTC
CASSLAGGRAGANVLTF
>TRBJ1-1|TRBV5-1|few|NA
TGCGCCAGCAGCTTGACGAGCGGGAACACTGAAGCTTTCTTT
CASSLTSGNTEAFF
>TRBJ2-5|TRBV20-1|NA|NA
TGCAGTGCTAGATCCGGACTATTTCAAGAGACCCAGTACTTC
CSARSGLFQETQYF
>TRBJ2-1|TRBV30|NA|NA
TGTGCCTGGAGAGAGTATGAGCAGTTCTTC
CAWREYEQFF
>TRBJ1-2|TRBV12-3/TRBV12-4|NA|NA
TGTGCCAGCAGACACAGGGTCGGCTACACCTTC
CASRHRVGYTF
>TRBJ2-7|TRBV12-3/TRBV12-4|few|NA
TGTGCCAGCAGTTCCGAGAGGGCCTCCCTCAAAGGCAACGAGCAGTACTTC
CASSSERASLKGNEQYF